Detailed here is one T cell receptor beta chain. Its antigen is unknown. The data derive from a study of tumor-infiltrating lymphocytes in localized non-small cell lung cancer. Study results and caveats: TCRbeta sequencing showed higher T cell infiltration in tumors than uninvolved lung. Available tissue quantity limited TCR sequencing to a patient subset.

Sequenced by immunoSEQ multiplex PCR; TCRdb stores in-frame clones only, minus some. The profile covers about 14,000 clones, with 70% to 80% appearing a single time and roughly 4% taken by the ten largest. The sequenced sample consisted of lung tumor tissue. This sequence was found in a human donor with non-small cell lung cancer.

CDR3 coding DNA: TGTGCCAGTAAGGTTAGGACAGGGGAAACCGGGGAGCTGTTTTTT. Amino acid sequence: CASKVRTGETGELFF. The chain combines TRBV19 with TRBJ2-2; 9 bases are a match to TRBD1. Trimming took 7 bases from V and 5 from J; bases not matched to a gene: 8. This CDR3 contains 15 residues. The germline gives CDR1 LNHDA, CDR2 SQIVND (reference sequence). Combining the CDR3 with reference TRBV19 and TRBJ2-2 gives the whole variable domain DGGITQSPKYLFRKEGQNVTLSCEQNLNHDAMYWYRQDPGQGLRLIYYSQIVNDFQKGDIAEGYSVSREKKESFPLTVTSAQKNPTAFYLCASKVRTGETGELFFGEGSRLTVL.